The rows below give T cell receptor beta chains drawn from one sample of a study of T cells in Graves' hyperthyroidism and ophthalmopathy. Via MiXCR, TCRdb re-called the multiplex PCR reads, giving one row per CDR3 protein. The sample yields over 700,000 distinct CDR3 sequences, around 38% seen once. Sequenced material: blood. Receptors originate from a man younger than 35 with Graves' hyperthyroidism. Both conserved end residues are part of each CDR3. Each record gives: D gene, J gene, clone size, V gene, CDR3 protein, CDR3 DNA. A D gene is named only where the DNA matches it firmly. Size tells how often a clone was seen (once, few, many) or the class of an expanded clone, and some rows leave it out.

. | TRBJ1-5 | many | TRBV19 | CASSIQGGSQPQHF | TGTGCCAGTAGTATACAGGGAGGAAGTCAGCCCCAGCATTTT
. | TRBJ2-2 | . | TRBV7-7 | CASSLDGTYLNTGELFF | TGTGCTAGCAGCTTAGACGGGACCTACTTAAACACCGGGGAGCTGTTTTTT
TRBD1 | TRBJ1-5 | many | TRBV9 | CASSTTGDNQPQHF | TGTGCCAGCAGCACGACAGGGGACAATCAGCCCCAGCATTTT
TRBD1 | TRBJ1-1 | . | TRBV7-9 | CASIMGQLNTEASF | TGTGCCAGCATTATGGGACAGTTGAACACTGAAGCTTCCTTT
. | TRBJ2-7 | . | TRBV4-1 | CASSPGGGSAEQYF | TGCGCCAGCAGCCCGGGGGGCGGGAGTGCCGAGCAGTACTTC
. | TRBJ1-2 | . | TRBV5-5 | CASSLPGPIYGYTF | TGTGCCAGCAGCTTGCCAGGGCCGATCTATGGCTACACCTTC
. | TRBJ2-5 | . | TRBV12-3/TRBV12-4 | CASSRPGAGGETQYF | TGTGCCAGCAGCCGTCCCGGCGCAGGTGGAGAGACCCAGTACTTC
. | TRBJ2-7 | few | TRBV7-2 | CASSSPGTSYEQYF | TGTGCCAGCAGCTCCCCGGGGACTTCCTACGAGCAGTACTTC
TRBD2 | TRBJ2-7 | many | TRBV20-1 | CSARDSGSDHEQYF | TGCAGTGCTAGAGATAGCGGGTCGGACCACGAGCAGTACTTC
TRBD1 | TRBJ1-1 | many | TRBV19 | CASSSHGTAANTEAFF | TGTGCCAGTAGTTCCCACGGGACAGCCGCGAACACTGAAGCTTTCTTT
. | TRBJ1-1 | many | TRBV7-8 | CASSLGDRGLDAFF | TGTGCCAGCAGCTTAGGAGACCGGGGTTTGGACGCTTTCTTT
TRBD1 | TRBJ2-7 | . | TRBV7-3 | CASSHGRGSSYEQYF | TGTGCCAGCAGCCACGGCAGGGGGAGCTCCTACGAGCAGTACTTC
. | TRBJ1-1 | many | TRBV7-9 | CASSASRSESTEAFF | TGTGCCAGCAGCGCCAGCCGTTCTGAGAGCACTGAAGCTTTCTTT
TRBD1 | TRBJ2-7 | . | TRBV10-1 | CASSRDAGDSYYEQYF | TGCGCCAGCAGCCGGGACGCCGGGGACAGCTACTACGAGCAGTACTTC
. | TRBJ2-7 | few | TRBV6-2/TRBV6-3 | CASSYSRRDYEQYF | TGTGCCAGCAGTTACTCCCGCAGGGACTACGAGCAGTACTTC
TRBD1 | TRBJ2-2 | few | TRBV5-1 | CASSSRTGGASTGELFF | TGCGCCAGCAGCTCAAGGACAGGGGGCGCAAGTACCGGGGAGCTGTTTTTT
. | TRBJ1-2 | . | TRBV10-3 | CAISESGTILGYTF | TGTGCCATCAGTGAGTCGGGGACAATCCTTGGCTACACCTTC
. | TRBJ1-2 | many | TRBV10-3 | CAINGDSDYGYTF | TGTGCCATCAATGGGGATTCCGACTATGGCTACACCTTC
. | TRBJ2-7 | few | TRBV27 | CASSMTRRHYEQYF | TGTGCCAGCAGCATGACAAGACGGCACTACGAGCAGTACTTC
. | TRBJ1-5 | . | TRBV7-2 | CASSQAGNSNQPQHF | TGTGCCAGCAGCCAAGCAGGGAATAGCAATCAGCCCCAGCATTTT
. | TRBJ2-6 | . | TRBV7-2 | CASNLRVLTF | TGTGCCAGCAACCTCAGGGTACTGACTTTC
TRBD1 | TRBJ1-6 | . | TRBV7-2 | CASSLVGTGFSSPLHF | TGTGCCAGCAGCTTAGTGGGGACAGGGTTTAGTTCACCCCTCCACTTT
TRBD1 | TRBJ1-6 | few | TRBV11-2 | CASRRRTGTRNSPLHF | TGTGCCAGCAGAAGACGGACAGGGACCAGAAATTCACCCCTCCACTTT
. | TRBJ2-6 | . | TRBV9 | CASSVGEASGANVLTF | TGTGCCAGCAGCGTTGGCGAGGCCTCTGGGGCCAACGTCCTGACTTTC
TRBD2 | TRBJ2-7 | many | TRBV29-1 | CSAEGQGGTYEQYF | TGCAGCGCCGAAGGGCAGGGAGGGACCTACGAGCAGTACTTC
TRBD1 | TRBJ2-2 | many | TRBV7-9 | CASSPGTGVGELFF | TGTGCCAGCAGCCCCGGGACAGGGGTCGGGGAGCTGTTTTTT
. | TRBJ1-5 | . | TRBV10-3 | CANPSPGGQPQHF | TGTGCCAACCCTTCTCCAGGTGGCCAGCCCCAGCATTTT
. | TRBJ1-2 | many | TRBV20-1 | CSASNYGYTF | TGCAGTGCCTCGAACTATGGCTACACCTTC
. | TRBJ2-6 | . | TRBV2 | CASSDDTPTGANVLTF | TGTGCCAGCAGTGATGACACCCCCACAGGGGCCAACGTCCTGACTTTC
. | TRBJ1-1 | many | TRBV7-8 | CASSLVGATEAFF | TGTGCCAGCAGCTTAGTAGGGGCTACTGAAGCTTTCTTT
. | TRBJ1-2 | many | TRBV2 | CASSETGNYGYTF | TGTGCCAGCAGTGAAACGGGCAACTATGGCTACACCTTC
. | TRBJ2-6 | . | TRBV12-3/TRBV12-4 | CATRQGYSGANVLTF | TGTGCCACCCGGCAGGGTTACTCTGGGGCCAACGTCCTGACTTTC